These 11 T cell receptor beta chains came from one sample sequenced in a study of response to subunit inactivated influenza vaccine. MiXCR, run by TCRdb on the RT-PCR reads, gives a single entry per CDR3 protein. Of about 610,000 distinct CDR3 sequences listed, about 15% were seen once; the top ten hold around 10%. Source: PBMCs from blood, taken approximately 13 days after vaccination. These receptors came from a man in his fifties who received an inactivated influenza vaccine.

A few counts support this clonotype. The chain has TRBV12-3 or TRBV12-4 and TRBJ2-2, with 7 bases that match TRBD1. The V gene end was trimmed by 1 base and the J gene end by 3 bases; junction bases not matched to a gene: 5. This CDR3 is built from 16 residues. The CDR3 protein is CASSLEGTVYTGELFF. DNA of the CDR3: TGTGCCAGCAGTTTAGAAGGGACAGTGTACACCGGGGAGCTGTTTTTT.

The V and J genes are TRBV3-1 and TRBJ1-1; TRBD1 aligns across 7 bases. Germline trimming cut 2 bases from V and 0 bases from J; bases unmatched to any gene: 3. In germline, CDR1 is LGHDT, CDR2 YNNKEL (reference sequence). The CDR3 is made up of 15 amino acids. The CDR3 coding sequence is TGTGCCAGCAGCCAAACAGGGGCCTTGAACACTGAAGCTTTCTTT. Protein sequence: CASSQTGALNTEAFF.

V usage is TRBV9 and J usage is TRBJ2-1, with 10 bases aligning to TRBD1. The V gene's germline CDR1 is SGDLS and CDR2 YYNGEE. The junction had 4 bases not matched to a gene; V was cut back by 2 bases and J by 5 bases. The CDR3 consists of 15 residues. CDR3 sequence: CASSVPGTGDNEQFF. CDR3 nucleotide sequence: TGTGCCAGCAGCGTTCCCGGGACAGGGGACAATGAGCAGTTCTTC.

This clonotype turned up a few times. This rearrangement joins TRBV4-1 to TRBJ2-3; D assignment may be TRBD1 or TRBD2 (6 bases each). V lost 3 bases and J lost 3, with 13 bases in between. Germline CDR1 and CDR2: MGHRA and YSYEKL. The CDR3 extends over 15 amino acids. The CDR3 bases are TGCGCCAGCAGCCACATTGGGGGGCGGACAGATACGCAGTATTTT. Residues: CASSHIGGRTDTQYF.

This clonotype was seen a handful of times. The rearrangement joins TRBV4-3 to TRBJ2-3; D is uncertain. The CDR3 covers 15 residues. Trimming pared 0 bases from V and 2 bases from J, leaving 9 bases between. Germline V lookup: CDR1 LGHNA, CDR2 YSLEER. The CDR3 bases are TGCGCCAGCAGCCAAGACGTGTCACACACAGATACGCAGTATTTT. Translating gives CASSQDVSHTDTQYF.

This clonotype came up a few times. The gene calls are TRBV6-1 and TRBJ1-2, with 8 bases identical to TRBD1. The V gene's germline CDR1 is MNHNS and CDR2 SASEGT. The V and J ends lost 5 bases and 5 bases, in that order; junction bases with no gene match: 10. The CDR3 contains 15 residues. The CDR3 DNA reads as TGTGCCAGCAGTACCAGTCCGACAGGGGAATATGGCTACACCTTC. It specifies CASSTSPTGEYGYTF.

The rearrangement joins TRBV5-8 to TRBJ2-1, with a possible D match to TRBD2 (6 bases). The ends were cut back, 5 bases at V and 12 bases at J, with 21 bases in the middle. The CDR3 consists of 14 residues. Germline CDR1 reads SGHTS; CDR2 reads YDEGEE. DNA for the CDR3: TGTGCCAGCAGGCCTGCCACTTATCTAGCGCCGCAGTTCTTC. Residues: CASRPATYLAPQFF.

This clonotype was found a few times. This chain joins TRBV11-1 and TRBJ2-1, with D possibly being TRBD2 (6 bases). Germline CDR1 is SGHAT and CDR2 is FQDESV (reference sequence). The CDR3 is 20 amino acids. V dropped 6 bases and J dropped 5 bases, with 32 bases sitting between them. The CDR3 spells CASRGTFGLSKGVLHNEQFF. DNA for the CDR3: TGTGCCAGCAGAGGTACTTTTGGACTATCCAAAGGTGTACTCCACAATGAGCAGTTCTTC.

This clonotype was counted only a few times. V usage is TRBV6-2 or TRBV6-3 and J usage is TRBJ1-5; no reliable D call. Trimming cost V 4 bases and J 9 bases, with 13 bases left between them. The germline CDR1 and CDR2 sequences are MNHEY and SVGEGT. The CDR3 runs 13 residues. This chain's CDR3 is CASSLAPSRPQHF. CDR3 coding DNA: TGTGCCAGCAGTTTGGCTCCCTCAAGGCCCCAGCATTTT.

The J gene is TRBJ2-3, the V gene TRBV10-3, with D perhaps matching TRBD2 (6 bases). This CDR3 has 14 residues. Germline V gene sequence: CDR1 ENHRY, CDR2 SYGVKD. V gave up 2 bases and J gave up 3 bases, with 9 bases separating them. The CDR3 loop is CAISELGLTDTQYF. The CDR3, as DNA: TGTGCCATCAGTGAGCTGGGACTGACAGATACGCAGTATTTT.

The chain uses TRBV20-1 and TRBJ2-7; 10 bases are a match to TRBD2. The CDR3 loop spans 14 amino acids. The V and J ends lost 5 bases and 3 bases, in that order; junction bases with no gene match: 7. Germline-derived CDR1 and CDR2 are DFQATT and SNEGSKA (reference sequence). In DNA form, the CDR3 reads TGCAGTGCTCCCGTAGCGGGAGGCTTCTACGAGCAGTACTTC. This gives the protein CSAPVAGGFYEQYF.